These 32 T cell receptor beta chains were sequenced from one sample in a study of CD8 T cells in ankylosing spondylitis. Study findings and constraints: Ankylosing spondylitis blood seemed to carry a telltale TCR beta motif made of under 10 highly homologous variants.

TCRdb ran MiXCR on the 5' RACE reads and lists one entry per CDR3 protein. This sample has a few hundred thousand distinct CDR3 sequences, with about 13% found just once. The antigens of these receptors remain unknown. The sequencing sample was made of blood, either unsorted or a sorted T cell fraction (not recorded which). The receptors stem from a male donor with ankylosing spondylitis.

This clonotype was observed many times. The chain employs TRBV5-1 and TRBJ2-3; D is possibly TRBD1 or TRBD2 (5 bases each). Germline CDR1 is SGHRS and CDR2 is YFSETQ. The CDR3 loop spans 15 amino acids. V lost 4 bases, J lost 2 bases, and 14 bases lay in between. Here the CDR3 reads CASSLGAGTTDTQYF. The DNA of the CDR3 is TGCGCCAGCAGCCTCGGGGCAGGGACCACAGATACGCAGTATTTT.

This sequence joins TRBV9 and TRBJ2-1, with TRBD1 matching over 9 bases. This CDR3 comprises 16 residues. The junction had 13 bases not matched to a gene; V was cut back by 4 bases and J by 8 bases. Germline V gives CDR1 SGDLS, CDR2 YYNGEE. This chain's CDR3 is CASSLNNRGRSDEQFF. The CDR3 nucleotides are TGTGCCAGCAGCTTAAATAACAGGGGGCGCAGCGATGAGCAGTTCTTC.

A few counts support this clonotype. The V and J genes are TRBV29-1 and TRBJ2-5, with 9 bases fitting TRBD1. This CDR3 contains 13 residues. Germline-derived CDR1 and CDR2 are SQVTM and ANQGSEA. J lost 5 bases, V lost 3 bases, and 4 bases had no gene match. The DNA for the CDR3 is TGCAGCGTTGATTTTGGACAGGGGGAGACCCAGTACTTC. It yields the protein CSVDFGQGETQYF.

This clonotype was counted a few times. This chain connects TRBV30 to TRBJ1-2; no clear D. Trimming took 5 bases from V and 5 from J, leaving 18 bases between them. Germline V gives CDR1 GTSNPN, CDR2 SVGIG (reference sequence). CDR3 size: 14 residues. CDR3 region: CAWAGSLILYGYTF. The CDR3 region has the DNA TGTGCCTGGGCGGGTAGCCTAATCCTTTATGGCTACACCTTC.

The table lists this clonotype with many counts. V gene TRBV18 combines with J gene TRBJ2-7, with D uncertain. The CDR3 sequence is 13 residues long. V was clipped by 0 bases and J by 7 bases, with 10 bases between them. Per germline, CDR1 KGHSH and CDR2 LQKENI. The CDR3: CASSPPASWEQYF. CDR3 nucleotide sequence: TGTGCCAGCTCACCACCGGCAAGTTGGGAGCAGTACTTC. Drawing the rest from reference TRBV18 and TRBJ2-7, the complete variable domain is NAGVMQNPRHLVRRRGQEARLRCSPMKGHSHVYWYRQLPEEGLKFMVYLQKENIIDESGMPKERFSAEFPKEGPSILRIQQVVRGDSAAYFCASSPPASWEQYFGPGTRLTVT.

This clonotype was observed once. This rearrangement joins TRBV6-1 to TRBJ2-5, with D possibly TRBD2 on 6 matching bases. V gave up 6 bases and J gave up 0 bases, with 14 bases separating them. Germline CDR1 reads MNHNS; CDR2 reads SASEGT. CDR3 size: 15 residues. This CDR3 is CASSQTRGYQETQYF. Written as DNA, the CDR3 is TGTGCCAGCAGCCAAACTCGGGGGTACCAAGAGACCCAGTACTTC.

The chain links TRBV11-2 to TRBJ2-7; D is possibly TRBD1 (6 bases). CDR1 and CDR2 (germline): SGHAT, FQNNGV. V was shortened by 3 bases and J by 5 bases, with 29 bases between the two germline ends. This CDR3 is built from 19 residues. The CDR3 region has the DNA TGTGCCAGCAGCTTTACCTCCTTTGTTCCGTCCCGGGACATAGACGAGCAGTACTTC. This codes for CASSFTSFVPSRDIDEQYF. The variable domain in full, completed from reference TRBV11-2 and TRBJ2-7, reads EAGVAQSPRYKIIEKRQSVAFWCNPISGHATLYWYQQILGQGPKLLIQFQNNGVVDDSQLPKDRFSAERLKGVDSTLKIQPAKLEDSAVYLCASSFTSFVPSRDIDEQYFGPGTRLTVT.

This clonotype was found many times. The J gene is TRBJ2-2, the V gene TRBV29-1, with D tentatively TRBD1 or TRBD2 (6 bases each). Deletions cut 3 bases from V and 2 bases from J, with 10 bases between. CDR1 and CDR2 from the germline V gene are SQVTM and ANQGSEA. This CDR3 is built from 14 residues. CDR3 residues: CSVDGGSNTGELFF. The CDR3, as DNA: TGCAGCGTTGACGGGGGCTCTAACACCGGGGAGCTGTTTTTT.

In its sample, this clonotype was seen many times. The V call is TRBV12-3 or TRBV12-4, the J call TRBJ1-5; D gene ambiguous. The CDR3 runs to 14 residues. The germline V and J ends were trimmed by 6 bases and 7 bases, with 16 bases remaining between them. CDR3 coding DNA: TGTGCCAGCAGCCCAACTGGCAGACAACAGCCCCAGCATTTT. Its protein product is CASSPTGRQQPQHF.

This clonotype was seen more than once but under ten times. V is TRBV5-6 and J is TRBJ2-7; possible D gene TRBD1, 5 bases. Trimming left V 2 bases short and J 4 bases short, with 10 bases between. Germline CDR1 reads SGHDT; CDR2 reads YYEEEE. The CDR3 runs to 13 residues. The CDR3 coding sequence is TGTGCCAGCAGCTTTTCAGGGTATTACGAGCAGTACGTC. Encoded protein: CASSFSGYYEQYV.

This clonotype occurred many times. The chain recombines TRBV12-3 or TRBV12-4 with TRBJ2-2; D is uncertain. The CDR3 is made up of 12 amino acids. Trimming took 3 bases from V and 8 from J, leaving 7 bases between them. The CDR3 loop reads CASSFLPGELFF. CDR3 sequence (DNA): TGTGCCAGCAGTTTTCTACCGGGGGAGCTGTTTTTT.

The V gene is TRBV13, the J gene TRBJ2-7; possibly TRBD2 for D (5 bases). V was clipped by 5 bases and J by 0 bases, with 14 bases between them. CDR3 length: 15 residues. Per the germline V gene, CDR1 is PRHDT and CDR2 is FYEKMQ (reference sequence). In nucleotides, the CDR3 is TGTGCCAGCAGCCTTAGCGCGAGTTTCTCCTACGAGCAGTACGTC. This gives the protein CASSLSASFSYEQYV.

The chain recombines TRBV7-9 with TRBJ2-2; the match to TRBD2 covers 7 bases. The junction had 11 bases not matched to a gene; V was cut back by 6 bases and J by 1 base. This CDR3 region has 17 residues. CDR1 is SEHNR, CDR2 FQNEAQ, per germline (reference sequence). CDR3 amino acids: CASRSRLAYRNTGELFF. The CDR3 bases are TGTGCCAGCAGATCGAGACTAGCCTACCGGAACACCGGGGAGCTGTTTTTT.

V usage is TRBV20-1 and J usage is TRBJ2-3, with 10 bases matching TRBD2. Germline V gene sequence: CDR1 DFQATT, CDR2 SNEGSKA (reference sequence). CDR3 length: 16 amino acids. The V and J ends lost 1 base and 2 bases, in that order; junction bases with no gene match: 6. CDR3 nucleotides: TGCAGTGCTAGAGTAGGGACTAGCGCTTCCACAGATACGCAGTATTTT. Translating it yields CSARVGTSASTDTQYF.

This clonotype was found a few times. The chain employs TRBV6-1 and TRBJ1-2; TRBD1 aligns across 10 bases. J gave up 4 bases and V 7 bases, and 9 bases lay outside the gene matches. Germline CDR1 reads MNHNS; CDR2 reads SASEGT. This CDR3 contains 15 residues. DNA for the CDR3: TGTGCCAGCATTCTTGGGGACAGGGGTACCTATGGCTACACCTTC. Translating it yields CASILGDRGTYGYTF.

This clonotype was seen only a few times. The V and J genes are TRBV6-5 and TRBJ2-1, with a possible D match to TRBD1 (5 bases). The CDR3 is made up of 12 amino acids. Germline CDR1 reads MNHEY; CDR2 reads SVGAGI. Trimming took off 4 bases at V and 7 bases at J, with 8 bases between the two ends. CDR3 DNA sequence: TGTGCCAGCAGTTCCAGGGTGAATGAGCAGTTCTTC. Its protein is CASSSRVNEQFF.

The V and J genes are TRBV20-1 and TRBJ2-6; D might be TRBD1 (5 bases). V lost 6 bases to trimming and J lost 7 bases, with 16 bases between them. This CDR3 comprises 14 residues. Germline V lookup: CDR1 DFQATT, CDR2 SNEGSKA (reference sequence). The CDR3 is CSALPGIGANVLTF. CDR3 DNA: TGCAGTGCCCTCCCAGGGATAGGAGCCAACGTCCTGACTTTC.

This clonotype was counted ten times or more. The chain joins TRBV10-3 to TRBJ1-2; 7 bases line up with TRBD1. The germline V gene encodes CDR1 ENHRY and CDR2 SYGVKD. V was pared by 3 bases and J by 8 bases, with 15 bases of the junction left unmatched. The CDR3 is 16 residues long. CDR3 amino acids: CAISDPGQKGGSGYTF. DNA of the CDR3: TGTGCCATCAGTGATCCGGGACAGAAGGGGGGGAGCGGCTACACCTTC.

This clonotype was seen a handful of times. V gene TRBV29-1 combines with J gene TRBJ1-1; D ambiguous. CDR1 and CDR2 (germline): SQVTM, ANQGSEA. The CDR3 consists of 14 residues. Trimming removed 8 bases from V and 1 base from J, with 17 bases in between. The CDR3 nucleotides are TGCAGCTCCCGATCGTGGGAACGGAACACTGAAGCTTTCTTT. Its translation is CSSRSWERNTEAFF.

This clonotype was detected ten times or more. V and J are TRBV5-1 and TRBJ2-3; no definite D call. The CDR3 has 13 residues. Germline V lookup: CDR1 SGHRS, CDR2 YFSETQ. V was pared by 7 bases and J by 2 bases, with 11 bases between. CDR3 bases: TGCGCCAGCCGACCCGGCGCCACAGATACGCAGTATTTT. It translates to CASRPGATDTQYF.

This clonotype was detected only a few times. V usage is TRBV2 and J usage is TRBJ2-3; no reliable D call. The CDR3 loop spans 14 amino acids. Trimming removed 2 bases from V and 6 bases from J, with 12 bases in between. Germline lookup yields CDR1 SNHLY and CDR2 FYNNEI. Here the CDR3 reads CASSESGSEDTQYF. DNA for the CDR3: TGTGCCAGCAGTGAATCCGGCAGTGAGGATACGCAGTATTTT.

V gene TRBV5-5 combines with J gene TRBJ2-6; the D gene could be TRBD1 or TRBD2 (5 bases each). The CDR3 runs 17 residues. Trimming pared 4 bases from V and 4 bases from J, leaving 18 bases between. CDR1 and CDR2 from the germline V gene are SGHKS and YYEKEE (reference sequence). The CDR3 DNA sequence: TGTGCCAGCAGCGGAACGGCAGGGACGTCCGGGGCCAACGTCCTGACTTTC. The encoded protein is CASSGTAGTSGANVLTF.

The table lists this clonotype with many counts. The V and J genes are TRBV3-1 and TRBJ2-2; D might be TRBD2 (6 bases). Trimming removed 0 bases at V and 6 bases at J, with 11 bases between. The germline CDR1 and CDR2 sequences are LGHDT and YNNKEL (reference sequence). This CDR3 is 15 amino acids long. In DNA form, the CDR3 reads TGTGCCAGCAGCCAAGATGCGGGATCGGCCGGGGAGCTGTTTTTT. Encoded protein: CASSQDAGSAGELFF.

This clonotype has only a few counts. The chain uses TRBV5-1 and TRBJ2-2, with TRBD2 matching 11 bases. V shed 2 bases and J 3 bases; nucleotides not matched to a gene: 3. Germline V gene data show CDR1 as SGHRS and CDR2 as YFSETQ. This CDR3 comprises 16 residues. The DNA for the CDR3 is TGCGCCAGCAGCTTACTAGCGGGAGTTGACACCGGGGAGCTGTTTTTT. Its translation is CASSLLAGVDTGELFF.

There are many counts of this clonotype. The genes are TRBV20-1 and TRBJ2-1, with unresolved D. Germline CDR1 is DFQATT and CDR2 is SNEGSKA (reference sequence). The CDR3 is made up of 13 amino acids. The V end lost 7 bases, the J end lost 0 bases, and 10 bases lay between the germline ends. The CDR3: CSVGSNSYNEQFF. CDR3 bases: TGCAGTGTGGGCTCCAACTCCTACAATGAGCAGTTCTTC.

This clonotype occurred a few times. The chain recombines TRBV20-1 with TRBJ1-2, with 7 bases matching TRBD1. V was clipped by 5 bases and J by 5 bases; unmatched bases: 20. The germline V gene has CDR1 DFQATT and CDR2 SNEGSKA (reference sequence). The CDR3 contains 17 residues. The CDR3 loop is CSAWVGGGGRGPYGYTF. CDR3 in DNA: TGCAGTGCTTGGGTCGGAGGGGGCGGCCGGGGGCCTTATGGCTACACCTTC.

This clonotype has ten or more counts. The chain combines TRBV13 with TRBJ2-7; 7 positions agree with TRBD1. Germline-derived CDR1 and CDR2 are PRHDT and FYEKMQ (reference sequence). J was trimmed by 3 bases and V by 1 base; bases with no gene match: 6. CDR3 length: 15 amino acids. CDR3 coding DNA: TGTGCCAGCAGCTTAGAGGGGGACAGAGACTACGAGCAGTACTTC. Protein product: CASSLEGDRDYEQYF.

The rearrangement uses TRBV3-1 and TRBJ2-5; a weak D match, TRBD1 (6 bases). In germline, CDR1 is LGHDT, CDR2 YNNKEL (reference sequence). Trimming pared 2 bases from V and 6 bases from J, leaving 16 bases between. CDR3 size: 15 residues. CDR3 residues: CASSQWGLGRQTQYF. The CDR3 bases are TGTGCCAGCAGCCAATGGGGGCTAGGGAGACAGACCCAGTACTTC.

CDR3 sequence (DNA): TGTGCCAGCAGTCTAGGCAGGAGGCTAAACACCTTC. It specifies CASSLGRRLNTF. The chain has TRBV12-3 or TRBV12-4 and TRBJ1-2; D remains ambiguous. The CDR3 has 12 residues. The germline V and J ends were trimmed by 5 bases and 12 bases, with 16 bases remaining between them.

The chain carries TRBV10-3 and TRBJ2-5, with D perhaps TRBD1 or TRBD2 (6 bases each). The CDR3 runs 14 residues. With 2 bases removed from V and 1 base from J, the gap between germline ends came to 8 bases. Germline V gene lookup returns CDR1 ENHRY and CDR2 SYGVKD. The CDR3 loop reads CAISERGAQETQYF. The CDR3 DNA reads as TGTGCCATCAGTGAGAGGGGGGCCCAAGAGACCCAGTACTTC.

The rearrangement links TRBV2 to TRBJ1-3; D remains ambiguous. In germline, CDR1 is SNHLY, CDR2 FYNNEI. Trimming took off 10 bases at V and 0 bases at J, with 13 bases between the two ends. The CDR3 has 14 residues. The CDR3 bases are TGTGCCACCAACCGGGAGAGCTCTGGAAACACCATATATTTT. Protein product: CATNRESSGNTIYF.

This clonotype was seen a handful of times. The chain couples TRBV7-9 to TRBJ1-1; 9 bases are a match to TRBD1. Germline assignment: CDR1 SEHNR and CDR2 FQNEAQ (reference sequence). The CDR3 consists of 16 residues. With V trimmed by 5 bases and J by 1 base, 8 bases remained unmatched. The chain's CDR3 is CASSPHSGQGNTEAFF. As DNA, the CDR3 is TGTGCCAGCAGCCCTCATTCGGGACAGGGGAACACTGAAGCTTTCTTT.